This paragraph reports one TCR beta chain. This record belongs to a study of blood T cell repertoires in COVID-19. Overall study context: Acute and convalescent COVID-19 samples came from the United States, Italy and Spain. The analysed material was cDNA or gDNA that came from T cells, B-cell-depleted T cells, or PBMCs.

Sequenced by immunoSEQ multiplex PCR; TCRdb stores in-frame clones only, minus some. The sample has some 240,000 clones; over 75% are singletons. The Seattle site enrolled patients during active infection and followed them longitudinally. The CDR3 sequence is 16 residues long. Germline V gene data show CDR1 as MNHEY and CDR2 as SMNVEV (reference sequence). The V gene end was trimmed by 3 bases and the J gene end by 2 bases; junction bases not matched to a gene: 8. The rearrangement links TRBV27 to TRBJ2-5; 8 nucleotides line up with TRBD2. The specimen sequenced was peripheral blood. The TCR was taken from a woman aged 70-85 years with COVID-19, enrolled during active disease. The CDR3 loop is CASSFFGTRVQETQYF. In DNA form, the CDR3 reads TGTGCCAGCAGTTTTTTCGGGACTAGGGTACAAGAGACCCAGTACTTC.